This T cell receptor beta chain originates from a study of cytomegalovirus exposure and HLA in healthy donors. 60 Vbeta and 13 Jbeta primers were used in PCR. Produced via immunoSEQ multiplex PCR; TCRdb's table is partial and in-frame only. The sample records about 140,000 clones, around 80% being singletons. The study, taken as a whole, reports: CMV serostatus was the only recorded immune exposure for donors.

A word on this clone: Its target is not known.

This TCR was recovered from a man between 40 and 49 years old in good health and CMV-seropositive. The sequenced sample was PBMCs.

Here the CDR3 DNA reads TGTGCCAGCACAATGGCCAACCCTAGCGGGAGAGCCCTGCGTACCGGGGAGCTGTTTTTT. Translating it yields CASTMANPSGRALRTGELFF. This chain connects TRBV27 to TRBJ2-2; 10 positions agree with TRBD2. J gave up 5 bases and V 7 bases, and 22 bases lay outside the gene matches. CDR3 length: 20 amino acids. In germline, CDR1 is MNHEY, CDR2 SMNVEV (reference sequence).